The present T cell receptor beta chain was sequenced within a study of blood T cell repertoires in COVID-19. Overall study: The United States, Italy and Spain were the sources of the acute and convalescent COVID-19 samples.

This clone has a single count. Authors' methods: Quantification of nucleated cells was approximated via reference gene primer amplification. Generated by immunoSEQ multiplex PCR, the TCRdb table keeps only in-frame clones and is missing some. V and J calls and clone size come straight from that table; D and trimming were deduced from the DNA. The profile covers about 350,000 clones, with more than 70% appearing a single time and approximately 1% taken by the ten largest. Enrollees, roughly 18 to 90 years old, lived in 25 or so US areas. Clinical histories supplied by participants themselves formed the basis of cohort assignment. Germline loops: CDR1 SGHRS, CDR2 YFSETQ. The CDR3 totals 15 residues. Trimming took 4 bases from V and 6 from J; bases not matched to a gene: 4.

The rearrangement links TRBV5-1 to TRBJ2-2; TRBD2 agrees at 12 bases. The sequenced sample consisted of PBMCs or T cells enriched from blood (not recorded which). The TCR comes from a woman in her 30s who had been exposed to COVID-19. CDR3 amino acids: CASSQTSGSAGELFF. The CDR3 nucleotides read TGCGCCAGCAGCCAGACTAGCGGGAGCGCCGGGGAGCTGTTTTTT.